Listed below are T cell receptor beta chains from one sample, sequenced in a study of cytomegalovirus exposure and HLA in healthy donors. Generated by immunoSEQ multiplex PCR, the TCRdb table keeps only in-frame clones and is missing some. This table holds tens of thousands of clones, around 84% found once. The sample consisted of PBMCs. Receptors originate from a male donor in good health and CMV-seronegative. The CDR3 runs from the conserved cysteine through the conserved F or W. Each record gives: D gene, J gene, V gene, clone size, CDR3 protein, CDR3 DNA. The D gene is left open where the match is weak. Part of the rows lack a size; the others show once, few, many or a class for expanded clones.

d_call: TRBD2; j_call: TRBJ2-1; v_call: TRBV30; clone_size: NA; cdr3_aa: CAWKLAGGLNEQFF; cdr3_nt: TGTGCCTGGAAACTAGCGGGGGGGCTCAATGAGCAGTTCTTC
d_call: TRBD1; j_call: TRBJ1-2; v_call: TRBV7-8; clone_size: NA; cdr3_aa: CASSKAGTGQGYTF; cdr3_nt: TGTGCCAGCAGCAAAGCGGGGACAGGTCAAGGCTACACCTTC
d_call: NA; j_call: TRBJ1-2; v_call: TRBV10-3; clone_size: NA; cdr3_aa: CAISDVGTTNYGYTF; cdr3_nt: TGTGCCATCAGTGACGTTGGGACAACTAACTATGGCTACACCTTC
d_call: NA; j_call: TRBJ1-1; v_call: TRBV7-2; clone_size: NA; cdr3_aa: CASSPAGGPNTEAFF; cdr3_nt: TGTGCCAGCAGTCCCGCGGGGGGGCCGAACACTGAAGCTTTCTTT
d_call: NA; j_call: TRBJ2-7; v_call: TRBV6-1; clone_size: NA; cdr3_aa: CASSERIIYEQYF; cdr3_nt: TGTGCCAGCAGTGAGAGAATTATCTACGAGCAGTACTTC
d_call: TRBD2; j_call: TRBJ2-7; v_call: TRBV4-2; clone_size: NA; cdr3_aa: CASSQGLAGAAYSYEQYF; cdr3_nt: TGTGCCAGCAGCCAAGGACTAGCGGGGGCCGCCTACTCCTACGAGCAGTACTTC
d_call: TRBD2; j_call: TRBJ2-5; v_call: TRBV5-1; clone_size: NA; cdr3_aa: CASSDGTSGGQTQYF; cdr3_nt: TGCGCCAGCAGCGACGGGACTAGCGGGGGACAGACCCAGTACTTC
d_call: NA; j_call: TRBJ2-4; v_call: TRBV23-1; clone_size: NA; cdr3_aa: CASRESGAGAKNIQYF; cdr3_nt: TGCGCCAGCAGGGAGAGCGGCGCGGGGGCCAAAAACATTCAGTACTTC
d_call: TRBD2; j_call: TRBJ2-7; v_call: TRBV19; clone_size: NA; cdr3_aa: CASSPGLGPYEQYF; cdr3_nt: TGTGCCAGTAGTCCGGGACTAGGGCCCTACGAGCAGTACTTC
d_call: TRBD2; j_call: TRBJ2-1; v_call: TRBV10-2; clone_size: NA; cdr3_aa: CASSDPTTSGGYNEQFF; cdr3_nt: TGCGCCAGCAGTGATCCCACGACTAGCGGGGGGTACAATGAGCAGTTCTTC
d_call: TRBD1; j_call: TRBJ1-2; v_call: TRBV5-1; clone_size: NA; cdr3_aa: CASSLDRGNFTF; cdr3_nt: TGCGCCAGCAGCTTGGACAGGGGGAACTTCACCTTC
d_call: NA; j_call: TRBJ1-1; v_call: TRBV12-5; clone_size: few; cdr3_aa: CASGFSVRRESFTEAFF; cdr3_nt: TGTGCTAGTGGTTTTTCTGTTCGGAGGGAGTCGTTCACTGAAGCTTTCTTT
d_call: TRBD1; j_call: TRBJ1-2; v_call: TRBV7-3; clone_size: NA; cdr3_aa: CASSPGQGAPNYGYTF; cdr3_nt: TGTGCCAGCAGCCCAGGACAGGGGGCGCCCAACTATGGCTACACCTTC
d_call: TRBD1; j_call: TRBJ2-7; v_call: TRBV7-6; clone_size: NA; cdr3_aa: CASSSGQGARYEQYF; cdr3_nt: TGTGCCAGCAGCTCCGGACAGGGGGCCAGGTACGAGCAGTACTTC
d_call: NA; j_call: TRBJ1-2; v_call: TRBV6-5; clone_size: few; cdr3_aa: CASSYSREGGYTF; cdr3_nt: TGTGCCAGCAGTTATAGCAGGGAAGGGGGCTACACCTTC
d_call: TRBD1; j_call: TRBJ1-2; v_call: TRBV6-5; clone_size: NA; cdr3_aa: CASSYSLPDRDYGYTF; cdr3_nt: TGTGCCAGCAGTTACTCGTTACCGGACAGGGACTATGGCTACACCTTC
d_call: NA; j_call: TRBJ2-7; v_call: TRBV4-3; clone_size: few; cdr3_aa: CASSQGASRNLPKAYEQYF; cdr3_nt: TGCGCCAGCAGCCAAGGGGCGAGCCGCAACCTTCCAAAGGCATACGAGCAGTACTTC
d_call: NA; j_call: TRBJ1-5; v_call: TRBV2; clone_size: NA; cdr3_aa: CASSEGRGTQPQHF; cdr3_nt: TGTGCCAGCAGTGAAGGGCGGGGGACTCAGCCCCAGCATTTT
d_call: TRBD2; j_call: TRBJ2-1; v_call: TRBV9; clone_size: medium-sized; cdr3_aa: CASSAGTSGAYNEQFF; cdr3_nt: TGTGCCAGCAGCGCGGGGACTAGCGGGGCCTACAATGAGCAGTTCTTC
d_call: TRBD1; j_call: TRBJ1-2; v_call: TRBV25-1; clone_size: NA; cdr3_aa: CASSEYGTGGYGYTF; cdr3_nt: TGTGCCAGCAGTGAATATGGTACAGGGGGCTATGGCTACACCTTC
d_call: TRBD2; j_call: TRBJ2-3; v_call: TRBV5-4; clone_size: NA; cdr3_aa: CASSLGGGLTDTQYF; cdr3_nt: TGTGCCAGCAGCTTGGGCGGGGGGCTCACAGATACGCAGTATTTT
d_call: TRBD1; j_call: TRBJ1-6; v_call: TRBV7-3; clone_size: NA; cdr3_aa: CASSLGQGSYNSPLHF; cdr3_nt: TGTGCCAGCAGCCTGGGACAGGGGTCCTATAATTCACCCCTCCACTTT
d_call: NA; j_call: TRBJ1-1; v_call: TRBV5-1; clone_size: few; cdr3_aa: CASSPGQNTEAFF; cdr3_nt: TGCGCCAGCAGCCCGGGACAGAACACTGAAGCTTTCTTT
d_call: NA; j_call: TRBJ1-1; v_call: TRBV30; clone_size: once; cdr3_aa: CAWSDRRNTEAFF; cdr3_nt: TGTGCCTGGAGTGACAGAAGGAACACTGAAGCTTTCTTT
d_call: TRBD1; j_call: TRBJ1-6; v_call: TRBV7-7; clone_size: NA; cdr3_aa: CASSETGGAPLHF; cdr3_nt: TGTGCCAGCAGCGAAACAGGGGGAGCACCCCTCCACTTT
d_call: NA; j_call: TRBJ2-7; v_call: TRBV7-2; clone_size: NA; cdr3_aa: CASSLNRDYEQYF; cdr3_nt: TGTGCCAGCAGCTTAAACAGGGACTACGAGCAGTACTTC
d_call: TRBD2; j_call: TRBJ2-2; v_call: TRBV6-6; clone_size: NA; cdr3_aa: CASSYGLAVNTGELFF; cdr3_nt: TGTGCCAGCAGTTACGGACTAGCGGTGAACACCGGGGAGCTGTTTTTT
d_call: NA; j_call: TRBJ1-1; v_call: TRBV7-9; clone_size: NA; cdr3_aa: CASSLVSGGDAEAFF; cdr3_nt: TGTGCCAGCAGCTTAGTAAGTGGTGGAGACGCTGAAGCTTTCTTT
d_call: TRBD1; j_call: TRBJ2-3; v_call: TRBV11-2; clone_size: NA; cdr3_aa: CASSLVGGAVDTQYF; cdr3_nt: TGTGCCAGCAGCTTAGTAGGGGGCGCAGTAGATACGCAGTATTTT
d_call: TRBD1; j_call: TRBJ1-4; v_call: TRBV7-9; clone_size: NA; cdr3_aa: CASSSAGTGWLNEKLFF; cdr3_nt: TGTGCCAGCAGCTCCGCCGGGACAGGTTGGCTTAATGAAAAACTGTTTTTT
d_call: NA; j_call: TRBJ1-1; v_call: TRBV4-2; clone_size: NA; cdr3_aa: CASSQEPSREDTEAFF; cdr3_nt: TGTGCCAGCAGCCAAGAGCCTTCCAGGGAGGACACTGAAGCTTTCTTT
d_call: TRBD1; j_call: TRBJ1-1; v_call: TRBV7-9; clone_size: NA; cdr3_aa: CASSLRDSSALF; cdr3_nt: TGTGCCAGCAGCTTAAGGGACAGTAGTGCTCTCTTT
d_call: TRBD2; j_call: TRBJ2-1; v_call: TRBV10-3; clone_size: NA; cdr3_aa: CAIGGTSGDLNEQFF; cdr3_nt: TGTGCCATCGGGGGGACTAGCGGGGATCTCAATGAGCAGTTCTTC
d_call: NA; j_call: TRBJ1-4; v_call: TRBV7-4; clone_size: NA; cdr3_aa: CASSLIGWTENEKLFF; cdr3_nt: TGTGCCAGCAGCTTAATAGGTTGGACAGAAAATGAAAAACTGTTTTTT
d_call: NA; j_call: TRBJ1-1; v_call: TRBV30; clone_size: NA; cdr3_aa: CAWSWTVRNTEAFF; cdr3_nt: TGTGCCTGGAGTTGGACAGTGAGGAACACTGAAGCTTTCTTT
d_call: TRBD2; j_call: TRBJ2-5; v_call: TRBV13; clone_size: few; cdr3_aa: CASSWTSGEETQYF; cdr3_nt: TGTGCCAGCAGCTGGACTAGCGGGGAAGAGACCCAGTACTTC
d_call: TRBD2; j_call: TRBJ2-5; v_call: TRBV5-6; clone_size: few; cdr3_aa: CASSLGLAGGERMETQYF; cdr3_nt: TGTGCCAGCAGCCTGGGACTAGCGGGGGGGGAAAGGATGGAGACCCAGTACTTC
d_call: NA; j_call: TRBJ2-4; v_call: TRBV4-3; clone_size: NA; cdr3_aa: CASSQDLPRLGSKNIQYF; cdr3_nt: TGCGCCAGCAGCCAAGATCTACCGAGACTAGGGTCCAAAAACATTCAGTACTTC
d_call: TRBD1; j_call: TRBJ2-5; v_call: TRBV27; clone_size: NA; cdr3_aa: CASSFRGGETQYF; cdr3_nt: TGTGCCAGCAGTTTTCGAGGGGGCGAGACCCAGTACTTC
d_call: TRBD1; j_call: TRBJ2-7; v_call: TRBV18; clone_size: NA; cdr3_aa: CASSPPGQSISYEQYF; cdr3_nt: TGTGCCAGCTCACCTCCGGGACAGTCCATATCCTACGAGCAGTACTTC
d_call: TRBD1; j_call: TRBJ1-2; v_call: TRBV27; clone_size: NA; cdr3_aa: CASSLSTGDNYGYTF; cdr3_nt: TGTGCCAGCAGTTTATCTACAGGGGATAACTATGGCTACACCTTC
d_call: NA; j_call: TRBJ1-2; v_call: TRBV19; clone_size: NA; cdr3_aa: CASSQTGYGYTF; cdr3_nt: TGTGCCAGTAGTCAGACAGGCTATGGCTACACCTTC
d_call: TRBD1; j_call: TRBJ1-2; v_call: TRBV7-9; clone_size: few; cdr3_aa: CASSLAGGTGGGYTF; cdr3_nt: TGTGCCAGCAGCTTAGCCGGAGGGACAGGGGGCGGCTACACCTTC
d_call: TRBD2; j_call: TRBJ2-1; v_call: TRBV27; clone_size: few; cdr3_aa: CASSLGTSGSYNEQFF; cdr3_nt: TGTGCCAGCAGTTTGGGGACTAGCGGGTCCTACAATGAGCAGTTCTTC